This T cell receptor (beta chain) was observed in a study of cytomegalovirus exposure and HLA in healthy donors. The study's findings and limits: About 87% or about 30% of the time was how often most TCR beta V segments were productive, according to an earlier analysis.

The PCR was carried out with 60 Vbeta primers and 13 Jbeta primers. The assay was immunoSEQ multiplex PCR, and TCRdb's table has in-frame clones only and misses some. The sample consists of approximately 290,000 clones, under 90% of them appearing once. Germline assignment: CDR1 MNHEY and CDR2 SVGAGI. V was clipped by 6 bases and J by 2 bases; unmatched bases: 10. The CDR3 runs to 15 residues. A remark on this clone: What it binds is unknown.

The sequence derives from a girl aged 2 to 10 in good health and CMV-seronegative. Material for sequencing was PBMCs. V usage is TRBV6-5 and J usage is TRBJ2-7; 7 positions match TRBD1. The CDR3 protein is CASRSSRDRAYEQYF. CDR3 coding DNA: TGTGCCAGCAGAAGTTCCCGGGACAGAGCCTACGAGCAGTACTTC.